The source of this T cell receptor (beta chain) is a study of cytomegalovirus exposure and HLA in healthy donors. Study results and limitations: Among TCR beta chains, those listed as cytomegalovirus-associated numbered roughly 150.

60 Vbeta and 13 Jbeta primers were used in PCR. The assay was immunoSEQ multiplex PCR, and TCRdb's table has in-frame clones only and misses some. The sample lists approximately 140,000 clones, around 75% seen once, with 2.5% to 4% in the top ten. This clone was seen a few times. The antigen is not known. In nominal health when sampled, donors likely had unrecorded immune exposures nonetheless. This CDR3 spans 16 amino acids. Per the germline V gene, CDR1 is MNHNS and CDR2 is SASEGT. V dropped 3 bases and J dropped 1; count of bases not matched to a gene: 5. Sample: PBMCs. The source of this sequence is a man in his forties in good health and CMV-seronegative. The J gene is TRBJ1-1, the V gene TRBV6-1; 10 bases are shared with TRBD1. This chain's CDR3 is CASSDGRDRGNTEAFF. Here the CDR3 DNA reads TGTGCCAGCAGTGACGGTCGGGACAGGGGGAACACTGAAGCTTTCTTT.